These 29 T cell receptor beta chains originate from one sample sequenced in a study of control samples from healthy donors and cancer patients (dated by TCRdb to about 2020). The library was prepared using the immunoSEQ multiplex PCR assay. Drawn from immuneACCESS, this table holds only the in-frame rearrangements with V and J called that TCRdb kept. Clones are partly lost; checked studies trace under half to an unresolved V gene and leave the rest unexplained. This sample comprises about 100,000 clones, roughly nine tenths of them detected only once. 18% of the sample belongs to the ten largest clones. The specimen sequenced was blood. The receptor set was obtained from a woman in her fifties or sixties in good health.

The chain combines TRBV27 with TRBJ1-2, with D possibly TRBD1 on 5 matching bases. Germline lookup yields CDR1 MNHEY and CDR2 SMNVEV (reference sequence). This CDR3 is built from 17 residues. The V and J ends lost 0 bases and 4 bases respectively, with 18 bases between them. The CDR3, as DNA: TGTGCCAGCAGTTTATCGAGTTCGGGGGTTAGGGTCTATGGCTACACCTTC. Its protein product is CASSLSSSGVRVYGYTF.

CDR3 coding DNA: TGCGCCAGCAGCGTGTGGACTACGAACACCGGGGAGCTGTTTTTT. Amino acid sequence: CASSVWTTNTGELFF. This chain connects TRBV5-1 to TRBJ2-2; a weak D match, TRBD2 (6 bases). Germline CDR1 is SGHRS and CDR2 is YFSETQ. V lost 4 bases to trimming and J lost 0 bases, with 10 bases between them. The CDR3 runs 15 residues.

J is TRBJ1-1 and V is TRBV4-1; D not resolved. Germline lookup yields CDR1 MGHRA and CDR2 YSYEKL. This CDR3 has 14 amino acids. V shed 0 bases and J shed 3 bases, with 8 bases lying between them. CDR3 sequence: CASSQDGLYTEAFF. The CDR3 DNA is TGCGCCAGCAGCCAAGATGGCCTATACACTGAAGCTTTCTTT.

This clone was recorded only once. The chain recombines TRBV7-3 with TRBJ2-6; weak D call: TRBD1 (5 bases). CDR1 is SGHTA, CDR2 FQGTGA, per germline. The CDR3 spans 18 residues. Between the trimmed V and J ends, which lost 3 bases and 3 bases, there was a span of 18 bases. DNA for the CDR3: TGTGCCAGCAGCTTTCGGACAAGGGTGTCGTTTGGGGCCAACGTCCTGACTTTC. Translating it yields CASSFRTRVSFGANVLTF.

This clone appeared a few times. The chain recombines TRBV6-6 with TRBJ1-5, with TRBD1 as a possible D gene (5 bases). CDR1 and CDR2 from the germline V gene are MNHNY and SVGAGI (reference sequence). V was trimmed by 6 bases and J by 4 bases, leaving 16 bases between them. The CDR3 runs 15 residues. CDR3 in DNA: TGTGCCAGCAGCGCCCCCCAGGGAGGGAATCAGCCCCAGCATTTT. This sequence encodes CASSAPQGGNQPQHF.

This chain joins TRBV7-7 and TRBJ2-1; possibly TRBD1 for D (5 bases). Trimming removed 0 bases from V and 7 bases from J, with 7 bases in between. Germline values: CDR1 SSHAT, CDR2 FNYEAQ (reference sequence). CDR3 length: 13 amino acids. The CDR3 nucleotides are TGTGCCAGCAGCTTAGCGGGGCAAAATGAGCAGTTCTTC. This codes for CASSLAGQNEQFF. Complete variable domain (other parts from reference TRBV7-7 and TRBJ2-1): GAGVSQSPRYKVTKRGQDVTLRCDPISSHATLYWYQQALGQGPEFLTYFNYEAQPDKSGLPSDRFSAERPEGSISTLTIQRTEQRDSAMYRCASSLAGQNEQFFGPGTRLTVL.

This clone has only a few counts. The chain couples TRBV27 to TRBJ1-2, with TRBD1 identical over 7 bases. V was pared by 3 bases and J by 4 bases, with 8 bases of the junction left unmatched. The CDR3 is 15 amino acids. Germline assignment: CDR1 MNHEY and CDR2 SMNVEV (reference sequence). CDR3 sequence reads: CASSFGLDRVYGYTF. DNA for the CDR3: TGTGCCAGCAGTTTTGGGCTCGACAGGGTCTATGGCTACACCTTC.

The chain recombines TRBV5-4 with TRBJ2-2, with 13 bases lining up with TRBD2. Trimming cost V 0 bases and J 7 bases; bases outside gene matches: 6. Germline CDR1 is SGHNT and CDR2 is YYREEE (reference sequence). CDR3 size: 17 residues. CDR3 amino acids: CASSLGTSGRRGGELFF. As DNA, the CDR3 is TGTGCCAGCAGCTTGGGGACTAGCGGGAGACGTGGCGGGGAGCTGTTTTTT.

This chain links TRBV7-6 with TRBJ1-1; perhaps TRBD1 as D (5 bases). The CDR3 sequence is 15 residues long. V gave up 0 bases and J gave up 1 base, with 9 bases separating them. Germline assignment: CDR1 SGHVS and CDR2 FNYEAQ. CDR3 loop: CASSLAEGQNTEAFF. DNA of the CDR3: TGTGCCAGCAGCTTAGCGGAAGGACAGAACACTGAAGCTTTCTTT.

The rearrangement uses TRBV5-1 and TRBJ2-7; the D gene could be TRBD1 or TRBD2 (5 bases each). CDR1 SGHRS and CDR2 YFSETQ come from the germline V gene. The ends were cut back, 8 bases at V and 1 base at J, with 31 bases in the middle. CDR3 length equals 19 residues. The DNA of the CDR3 is TGCGCCAGGAAGAGCCCAGTAACAGGTCGTCTTCGGGGATCCTACGAGCAGTACTTC. As protein: CARKSPVTGRLRGSYEQYF.

This chain joins TRBV6-2 or TRBV6-3 and TRBJ2-5, with D hard to call. V dropped 5 bases and J dropped 4 bases, with 14 bases sitting between them. The CDR3 consists of 14 residues. Looked up from germline, CDR1 is MNHEY and CDR2 is SVGEGT. In nucleotides, the CDR3 is TGTGCCAGCAGTGGGTTGGGCCCCGGAGAGACCCAGTACTTC. The encoded protein is CASSGLGPGETQYF.

V gene TRBV5-1 combines with J gene TRBJ2-3, with 7 bases lining up with TRBD1. Germline V gene sequence: CDR1 SGHRS, CDR2 YFSETQ. CDR3 size: 17 residues. V lost 2 bases and J lost 1; bases outside the gene matches: 10. The chain's CDR3 is CASSLSTGLKGTDTQYF. In DNA form, the CDR3 reads TGCGCCAGCAGCTTATCGACAGGGTTGAAAGGCACAGATACGCAGTATTTT.

The chain links TRBV15 to TRBJ2-7; no firm D call. Germline V CDR1 and CDR2: LNHNV, YYDKDF (reference sequence). The V and J ends lost 1 base and 4 bases respectively, with 17 bases between them. The CDR3 is made up of 16 amino acids. In DNA, the CDR3 is TGTGCCACCAGCAGAGGATTAGGGCTTGAAGGGTACGAGCAGTACTTC. Translating it yields CATSRGLGLEGYEQYF. Supplemented by reference TRBV15 and TRBJ2-7, the full variable domain reads DAMVIQNPRYQVTQFGKPVTLSCSQTLNHNVMYWYQQKSSQAPKLLFHYYDKDFNNEADTPDNFQSRRPNTSFCFLDIRSPGLGDTAMYLCATSRGLGLEGYEQYFGPGTRLTVT.

This clone was picked up a small number of times. This chain connects TRBV10-3 to TRBJ2-1, with TRBD2 matching 11 bases. The CDR3 has 17 residues. CDR1 ENHRY and CDR2 SYGVKD come from the germline V gene. Trimming removed 2 bases from V and 3 bases from J; junction bases left unmatched: 6. CDR3 sequence reads: CAISEGVAGGSYNEQFF. As DNA, the CDR3 is TGTGCCATCAGTGAGGGGGTAGCGGGAGGGAGCTACAATGAGCAGTTCTTC.

This clone was seen only once. The chain joins TRBV5-1 to TRBJ2-3; weak D call: TRBD2 (6 bases). CDR3 length: 16 residues. V was pared by 0 bases and J by 2 bases, with 13 bases between. Germline-derived CDR1 and CDR2 are SGHRS and YFSETQ. CDR3 amino acids: CASSLDGGALTDTQYF. The CDR3 DNA reads TGCGCCAGCAGCTTGGATGGCGGGGCCCTCACAGATACGCAGTATTTT. Full variable domain (remainder filled in from reference TRBV5-1 and TRBJ2-3): KAGVTQTPRYLIKTRGQQVTLSCSPISGHRSVSWYQQTPGQGLQFLFEYFSETQRNKGNFPGRFSGRQFSNSRSEMNVSTLELGDSALYLCASSLDGGALTDTQYFGPGTRLTVL.

In this sample, this clone turned up a few times. The chain is built from TRBV3-1 (or the pseudogene TRBV3-2) and TRBJ1-1; no reliable D call. V lost 1 base to trimming and J lost 4 bases, with 4 bases between them. From germline, CDR1 is LGHDT and CDR2 YNNKEL (reference sequence). The CDR3 loop spans 12 amino acids. CDR3 residues: CASSQGGTEAFF. CDR3 sequence (DNA): TGTGCCAGCAGCCAAGGGGGCACTGAAGCTTTCTTT.

J is TRBJ2-5 and V is TRBV5-8, with TRBD2 matching 10 bases. Trimming at V came to 4 bases and at J to 3 bases, leaving 9 bases not matched to a gene. This CDR3 is built from 16 residues. Germline V gives CDR1 SGHTS, CDR2 YDEGEE. CDR3 protein: CASSPPSGGAKETQYF. CDR3 nucleotide sequence: TGTGCCAGCAGCCCGCCGAGCGGGGGGGCCAAAGAGACCCAGTACTTC. The variable domain in full, completed from reference TRBV5-8 and TRBJ2-5, reads EAGVTQSPTHLIKTRGQQATLRCSPISGHTSVYWYQQALGLGLQFLLWYDEGEERNRGNFPPRFSGRQFPNYSSELNVNALELEDSALYLCASSPPSGGAKETQYFGPGTRLLVL.

The chain couples TRBV12-5 to TRBJ1-5, with a possible D match to TRBD1 (5 bases). CDR3 length equals 17 residues. The ends were cut back, 6 bases at V and 7 bases at J, with 25 bases in the middle. Germline assignment: CDR1 LGHNT and CDR2 FRNRAP. CDR3 in DNA: TGTGCTAGTGGCGATCATAGGGGAGTCGAGATCAAACAGCCCCAGCATTTT. Encoded protein: CASGDHRGVEIKQPQHF.

The V call is TRBV2, the J call TRBJ1-1; TRBD1 is a possible D gene (6 bases). Trimming removed 6 bases at V and 6 bases at J, with 8 bases between. The CDR3 extends over 11 amino acids. Germline V gene data show CDR1 as SNHLY and CDR2 as FYNNEI. CDR3: CASSGTSEAFF. In DNA form, the CDR3 reads TGTGCCAGCAGCGGGACATCTGAAGCTTTCTTT.

This clone was recorded only once. The chain is built from TRBV2 and TRBJ2-3; D gene uncertain. V gave up 4 bases and J gave up 3 bases, with 11 bases separating them. CDR3 length: 14 residues. Germline lookup yields CDR1 SNHLY and CDR2 FYNNEI. The CDR3 coding sequence is TGTGCCAGCAGTGGGAACTACGGGACAGATACGCAGTATTTT. This codes for CASSGNYGTDTQYF.

The V gene is TRBV21-1, the J gene TRBJ2-5; TRBD2 is the table's D call, not checked against the DNA. TRBV21-1 is a known pseudogene. The CDR3 loop spans 14 amino acids. CDR3 sequence (DNA): TGTGCCAGCAGCAAAATGGGGACTTTAGAGACCCAGTACTTC. Amino acids: CASSKMGTLETQYF.

Concerning this clone itself: Other nucleotide sequences in the sample specify the same CDR3. This chain uses TRBV27 with TRBJ2-4; D gene ambiguous. Trimming removed 3 bases at V and 0 bases at J, with 3 bases between. Germline V lookup: CDR1 MNHEY, CDR2 SMNVEV (reference sequence). This CDR3 has 13 amino acids. CDR3 nucleotide sequence: TGTGCCAGCAGTTTCGAAGCCAAAAACATTCAGTACTTC. It codes for CASSFEAKNIQYF.

A word on this clone: Other DNA sequences from this sample encode an identical CDR3 as well. CDR3 DNA: TGTGCCAGTAGTATAGTGAATGAGCAGTTCTTC. Encoded protein: CASSIVNEQFF. The V and J genes are TRBV19 and TRBJ2-1; D is ambiguous. V was trimmed by 1 base and J by 7 bases, leaving 2 bases between them. Germline CDR1 and CDR2: LNHDA and SQIVND (reference sequence). This CDR3 is 11 amino acids long.

V usage is TRBV6-6 and J usage is TRBJ2-7, with D perhaps TRBD2 (5 bases). V was cut by 6 bases and J by 6 bases, with 15 bases left in between. Germline assignment: CDR1 MNHNY and CDR2 SVGAGI (reference sequence). The CDR3 consists of 13 residues. The CDR3 nucleotides are TGTGCCAGCAGGAGCTTTGGGAGTATCGAGCAGTACTTC. This codes for CASRSFGSIEQYF.

This sequence joins TRBV19 and TRBJ1-1, with D tentatively TRBD1 (5 bases). Trimming stripped 0 bases from V and 4 bases from J, with 9 bases between. Germline CDR1 LNHDA, CDR2 SQIVND (reference sequence). The CDR3 is 14 amino acids. This CDR3 reads CASSIEGLGTEAFF. The CDR3 DNA is TGTGCCAGTAGTATAGAGGGGCTGGGCACTGAAGCTTTCTTT.

The rearrangement uses TRBV4-1 and TRBJ2-3; maybe TRBD1 (6 bases). The CDR3 length is 15 residues. Trimming left V 5 bases short and J 2 bases short, with 14 bases between. CDR1 MGHRA and CDR2 YSYEKL come from the germline V gene. In nucleotides, the CDR3 is TGCGCCAGCAGCAGAAGGGACAAGATCACAGATACGCAGTATTTT. It translates to CASSRRDKITDTQYF.

In this sample, this clone turned up a few times. The V and J genes are TRBV10-3 and TRBJ1-1, with D hard to call. Trimming cost V 4 bases and J 2 bases, with 8 bases left between them. CDR3 length: 13 amino acids. Germline values: CDR1 ENHRY, CDR2 SYGVKD. In DNA, the CDR3 is TGTGCCATCAGTGGACCGGGAAACACTGAAGCTTTCTTT. Protein sequence: CAISGPGNTEAFF.

CDR3: CASSFGGSGGYTF. For the CDR3, the DNA is TGTGCCAGCAGTTTTGGGGGGTCGGGTGGCTACACCTTC. V usage is TRBV12-3 or TRBV12-4 and J usage is TRBJ1-2; a possible D gene is TRBD1 (5 bases). The CDR3 length is 13 residues. Trimming shortened V by 3 bases and J by 7 bases, and 12 bases separated the two germline ends.

V is TRBV7-9 and J is TRBJ2-1; D might be TRBD1 (5 bases). Per germline, CDR1 SEHNR and CDR2 FQNEAQ (reference sequence). Trimming removed 4 bases from V and 14 bases from J, with 18 bases in between. CDR3 length: 13 amino acids. Here the CDR3 reads CASSSPLGREEFF. Here the CDR3 DNA reads TGTGCCAGCAGCTCCCCCTTAGGCAGGGAAGAGTTCTTC.